Sequencing of this T cell receptor beta chain was carried out in a study of blood T cell repertoires in COVID-19. On the study more broadly: T cells, B-cell-depleted T cells, or PBMCs provided the cDNA or gDNA that served as material.

Germline V gene lookup returns CDR1 ENHRY and CDR2 SYGVKD. After removal of 10 bases from V and 3 bases from J, the junction contained 13 bases not matched to a gene. The CDR3 covers 16 residues. Study processing details: Reference gene primer amplification gave nucleated cell count estimates. Clones were read by immunoSEQ multiplex PCR, and TCRdb kept only the in-frame ones, dropping some. V and J calls and clone size are as listed in that table; D and trimming were resolved from the DNA. The table has 75,000 to 85,000 clones, approximately 85% seen once; the top ten hold nearly 45%. The sequenced material came from peripheral blood. This receptor was identified in a human donor in a cohort sampled during active COVID-19. The chain recombines TRBV10-3 with TRBJ2-2, with 8 bases aligning to TRBD1. The CDR3 DNA reads as TGTGCCACCGTTCGCCGGACAGGGTCGGACACCGGGGAGCTGTTTTTT. Translated: CATVRRTGSDTGELFF.